Below, 19 T cell receptor beta chains from the same sample are listed, as sequenced in a study of Graves' ophthalmopathy and Graves' hyperthyroidism. The TCR beta CDR3 regions underwent amplification from RNA transcripts. First-round RT-PCR used HTBI primers; second-round multiplex PCR followed. TCRdb reanalysed the multiplex PCR reads using MiXCR and keeps one entry per CDR3 protein. Of 300,000 to 400,000 distinct CDR3 sequences detected, about a sixth appear once; the ten largest clones hold 9% to 15%. What was sequenced was peripheral blood. These receptor sequences come from an adult man with Graves' ophthalmopathy.

This clonotype was seen more than once but under ten times. A read error may account for a junction end that differs from germline. This chain joins TRBV7-3 and TRBJ1-3; perhaps TRBD1 as D (5 bases). CDR3 length: 15 amino acids. Germline assignment: CDR1 SGHTA and CDR2 FQGTGA. CDR3 bases: TGTGCCAGCAGCGTTGACACGGGGCTTGGGAACACCATATCTTTT. The encoded protein is CASSVDTGLGNTISF.

There are many counts of this clonotype. V usage is TRBV28 and J usage is TRBJ2-5; the D is unclear. Germline CDR1 reads MDHEN; CDR2 reads SYDVKM. This CDR3 is built from 15 residues. V dropped 5 bases and J dropped 5 bases, with 18 bases sitting between them. CDR3 loop: CASSTDPTRVETQYF. As DNA, the CDR3 is TGTGCCAGCAGTACTGACCCAACAAGGGTCGAGACCCAGTACTTC. The whole variable domain, remainder taken from reference TRBV28 and TRBJ2-5, is DVKVTQSSRYLVKRTGEKVFLECVQDMDHENMFWYRQDPGLGLRLIYFSYDVKMKEKGDIPEGYSVSREKKERFSLILESASTNQTSMYLCASSTDPTRVETQYFGPGTRLLVL.

This clonotype was found many times. The chain employs TRBV5-1 and TRBJ1-1; the D is unclear. This CDR3 spans 13 amino acids. With 0 bases removed from V and 3 bases from J, the gap between germline ends came to 6 bases. Germline-derived CDR1 and CDR2 are SGHRS and YFSETQ. The CDR3 reads CASSLAWDTEAFF. The DNA for the CDR3 is TGCGCCAGCAGCTTGGCCTGGGACACTGAAGCTTTCTTT.

With respect to this clonotype: The germline gene is not matched at one end of the junction; a read error may be the cause. This chain connects TRBV7-3 to TRBJ1-1, with D unclear. The CDR3 is 14 amino acids. Germline CDR1 reads SGHTA; CDR2 reads FQGTGA. The CDR3 protein is CASSGPLKGTEAFF. CDR3 in DNA: TGCGCCAGCAGCGGACCGCTGAAGGGCACTGAAGCTTTCTTT.

This clonotype has a count of ten or more. The V and J genes are TRBV6-5 and TRBJ1-1; 7 bases map to TRBD1. CDR1 is MNHEY, CDR2 SVGAGI, per germline. With V trimmed by 8 bases and J by 3 bases, 3 bases remained unmatched. CDR3 size: 12 residues. Here the CDR3 reads CASYRGDTEAFF. CDR3 DNA sequence: TGTGCCAGCTACAGGGGTGACACTGAAGCTTTCTTT.

In DNA form, the CDR3 reads TGTGCCAGCGGACCGGGACAGGTGAACACTGAAGCTTTCTTT. Amino acids: CASGPGQVNTEAFF. The genes are TRBV12-3 or TRBV12-4 and TRBJ1-1; 8 nucleotides match TRBD1. V lost 8 bases and J lost 0; bases outside the gene matches: 5. The CDR3 spans 14 residues.

Ten or more counts support this clonotype. The chain combines TRBV7-3 with TRBJ2-2, with 9 bases lining up with TRBD1. Trimming cost V 5 bases and J 7 bases; bases outside gene matches: 5. CDR1 and CDR2 from the germline V gene are SGHTA and FQGTGA. The CDR3 runs 14 residues. Written as DNA, the CDR3 is TGTGCCAGCAGCCCACAGGGGGCGAACGGGGAGCTGTTTTTT. Translation gives CASSPQGANGELFF.

This clonotype was observed at least ten times. The rearrangement joins TRBV15 to TRBJ1-2; TRBD1 is a possible D gene (5 bases). Germline CDR1 and CDR2: LNHNV and YYDKDF (reference sequence). The V and J ends lost 0 bases and 0 bases respectively, with 11 bases between them. The length of the CDR3 is 16 residues. CDR3 DNA sequence: TGTGCCACCAGCAGAGACAGGGTCAATGCTAACTATGGCTACACCTTC. This codes for CATSRDRVNANYGYTF.

In this sample, this clonotype turned up once. The chain uses TRBV5-6 and TRBJ2-7; 10 positions agree with TRBD1. Germline V gene data show CDR1 as SGHDT and CDR2 as YYEEEE. The CDR3 totals 16 residues. V was pared by 0 bases and J by 4 bases, with 7 bases of the junction left unmatched. The chain's CDR3 is CASSLGTDRGLYEQYF. For the CDR3, the DNA is TGTGCCAGCAGCTTGGGGACCGACAGGGGGCTGTACGAGCAGTACTTC.

The genes are TRBV19 and TRBJ2-2, with 7 bases aligning to TRBD2. Germline loops: CDR1 LNHDA, CDR2 SQIVND (reference sequence). Trimming cost V 3 bases and J 3 bases; bases outside gene matches: 4. CDR3 length: 15 amino acids. The CDR3 protein is CASSIPGLDTGELFF. For the CDR3, the DNA is TGTGCCAGTAGTATCCCCGGACTAGACACCGGGGAGCTGTTTTTT.

This clonotype was recorded many times. V and J are TRBV20-1 and TRBJ1-1; unclear D gene. Trimming cost V 6 bases and J 0 bases, with 17 bases left between them. The CDR3 has 15 residues. Per germline, CDR1 DFQATT and CDR2 SNEGSKA (reference sequence). This chain's CDR3 is CSATNGPLVNTEAFF. The CDR3 DNA reads TGCAGTGCAACGAACGGTCCCCTGGTGAACACTGAAGCTTTCTTT.

This clonotype was seen ten or more times. This sequence joins TRBV6-1 and TRBJ2-7, with 8 bases aligning to TRBD1. V was pared by 4 bases and J by 3 bases, with 5 bases of the junction left unmatched. Germline assignment: CDR1 MNHNS and CDR2 SASEGT. The CDR3 loop spans 14 amino acids. CDR3 sequence: CASSVLGTGYEQYF. As DNA, the CDR3 is TGTGCCAGCAGTGTTCTTGGGACAGGCTACGAGCAGTACTTC.

This clonotype was detected ten times or more. The chain is built from TRBV6-2 or TRBV6-3 and TRBJ1-5; no firm D call. This CDR3 has 13 residues. Germline V CDR1 and CDR2: MNHEY, SVGEGT. Trimming pared 8 bases from V and 0 bases from J, leaving 8 bases between. The CDR3 bases are TGTGCCAGCGGGTTTTATAGCAATCAGCCCCAGCATTTT. This codes for CASGFYSNQPQHF.

In its sample, this clonotype was seen many times. The rearrangement uses TRBV18 and TRBJ1-6, with 8 bases fitting TRBD1. This CDR3 region has 15 residues. CDR1 and CDR2 (germline): KGHSH, LQKENI. V gave up 3 bases and J gave up 7 bases; unmatched junction bases: 5. CDR3 DNA sequence: TGTGCCAGCTCACCCCGACAGGGGATGAATTCACCCCTCCACTTT. Translation: CASSPRQGMNSPLHF. Using reference TRBV18 and TRBJ1-6 for the parts outside the CDR3, the full variable domain is NAGVMQNPRHLVRRRGQEARLRCSPMKGHSHVYWYRQLPEEGLKFMVYLQKENIIDESGMPKERFSAEFPKEGPSILRIQQVVRGDSAAYFCASSPRQGMNSPLHFGNGTRLTVT.

The sample holds many counts of this clonotype. The gene calls are TRBV20-1 and TRBJ2-5; possibly TRBD1 for D (6 bases). Germline V gene lookup returns CDR1 DFQATT and CDR2 SNEGSKA (reference sequence). Trimming removed 5 bases from V and 0 bases from J, with 16 bases in between. CDR3 size: 15 residues. The CDR3 here is CSASTDSRYQETQYF. CDR3 coding DNA: TGCAGTGCTTCTACGGACAGTAGGTACCAAGAGACCCAGTACTTC.

This clonotype was detected many times. J is TRBJ2-7 and V is TRBV12-3 or TRBV12-4; D is perhaps TRBD1 (5 bases). The CDR3 loop spans 14 amino acids. V lost 7 bases to trimming and J lost 0 bases, with 13 bases between them. The CDR3, as DNA: TGTGCCAGCACCTCGGACAAGAGCTCCTACGAGCAGTACTTC. This codes for CASTSDKSSYEQYF.

This clonotype was seen repeatedly, ten times or more. The chain carries TRBV6-1 and TRBJ2-5, with D possibly being TRBD2 (5 bases). CDR1 MNHNS and CDR2 SASEGT come from the germline V gene. Trimming left V 6 bases short and J 1 base short, with 18 bases between. The CDR3 has 16 amino acids. The CDR3 loop is CASRTTSSSGQETQYF. The CDR3 nucleotides read TGTGCCAGCAGAACAACTAGTTCCTCGGGCCAAGAGACCCAGTACTTC.

This clonotype was observed at least ten times. This chain joins TRBV2 and TRBJ1-1; no clear D gene. V was cut by 7 bases and J by 1 base, with 10 bases left in between. The germline V gene encodes CDR1 SNHLY and CDR2 FYNNEI. CDR3 length equals 13 residues. The CDR3 bases are TGTGCCAGCAAAGACAACCAGAACACTGAAGCTTTCTTT. This gives the protein CASKDNQNTEAFF.

This clonotype has ten or more counts. The chain recombines TRBV6-1 with TRBJ2-7; tentative D call: TRBD1 (5 bases). The CDR3 is 12 residues long. CDR1 and CDR2 from the germline V gene are MNHNS and SASEGT. V was clipped by 6 bases and J by 6 bases, with 12 bases between them. CDR3 coding DNA: TGTGCCAGCAGCTTGAAAGGGGTCGAGCAGTACTTC. It translates to CASSLKGVEQYF.